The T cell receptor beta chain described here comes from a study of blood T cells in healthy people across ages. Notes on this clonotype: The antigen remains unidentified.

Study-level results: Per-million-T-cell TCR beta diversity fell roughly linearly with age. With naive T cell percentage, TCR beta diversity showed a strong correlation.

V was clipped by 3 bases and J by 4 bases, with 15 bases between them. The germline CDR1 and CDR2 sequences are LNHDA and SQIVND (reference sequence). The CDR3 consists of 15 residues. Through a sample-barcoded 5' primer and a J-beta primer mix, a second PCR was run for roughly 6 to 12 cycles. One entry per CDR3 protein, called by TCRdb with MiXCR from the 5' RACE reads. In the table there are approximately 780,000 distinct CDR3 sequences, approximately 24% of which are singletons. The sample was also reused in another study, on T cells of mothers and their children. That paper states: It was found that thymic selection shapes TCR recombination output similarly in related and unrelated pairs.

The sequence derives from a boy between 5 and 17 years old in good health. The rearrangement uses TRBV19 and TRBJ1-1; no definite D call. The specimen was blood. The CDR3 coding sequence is TGTGCCAGTAGTATTGGCCCCACGGGGTTCACTGAAGCTTTCTTT. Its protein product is CASSIGPTGFTEAFF.